One and the same sample provided the 28 T cell receptor beta chains below, sequenced in a study of graft-versus-host responses after intestinal transplantation. TCRdb's copy holds only in-frame clones and misses some; the assay was immunoSEQ multiplex PCR. The sample yields roughly 19,000 clones, approximately 95% seen once. The specimen was PBMCs, collected 23 days after intestinal transplant. These receptors all stem from a human patient who received an intestinal transplant, so some T cells may come from the graft donor.

The chain combines TRBV5-4 with TRBJ2-1, with 11 bases fitting TRBD2. Trimming at V came to 0 bases and at J to 8 bases, leaving 7 bases not matched to a gene. Germline values: CDR1 SGHNT, CDR2 YYREEE (reference sequence). The CDR3 is 16 amino acids. The CDR3 DNA reads TGTGCCAGCAGCTTGGCCTTAGCGGGAGGGGGGGATGAGCAGTTCTTC. This codes for CASSLALAGGGDEQFF.

The table lists this clone with a count of one. The rearrangement joins TRBV28 to TRBJ1-5, with D possibly TRBD1 on 5 matching bases. Looked up from germline, CDR1 is MDHEN and CDR2 is SYDVKM. V lost 2 bases, J lost 2 bases, and 16 bases lay in between. This CDR3 comprises 17 residues. CDR3 amino acids: CASSLTQGTIGNQPQHF. The CDR3 nucleotides read TGTGCCAGCAGTTTAACCCAGGGAACAATAGGCAATCAGCCCCAGCATTTT.

The V gene is TRBV5-1, the J gene TRBJ2-3; the match to TRBD2 covers 8 bases. The CDR3 has 16 residues. Looked up from germline, CDR1 is SGHRS and CDR2 is YFSETQ. J was trimmed by 0 bases and V by 6 bases; bases with no gene match: 9. The CDR3 here is CASKRDSGISTDTQYF. CDR3 in DNA: TGCGCCAGCAAACGAGATAGCGGGATTAGCACAGATACGCAGTATTTT.

This clone showed up just once. The V gene is TRBV30, the J gene TRBJ1-1, with 7 bases fitting TRBD1. V gave up 3 bases and J gave up 0 bases; unmatched junction bases: 10. The CDR3 runs to 16 residues. Germline lookup yields CDR1 GTSNPN and CDR2 SVGIG (reference sequence). The CDR3 region is CAWRSRTGVLNTEAFF. The CDR3 bases are TGTGCCTGGAGATCACGGACAGGTGTTTTGAACACTGAAGCTTTCTTT.

The CDR3 loop reads CASSPTETLYGYTF. CDR3 bases: TGTGCCAGCAGTCCGACAGAAACCCTCTATGGCTACACCTTC. The V gene is TRBV6-1, the J gene TRBJ1-2; D is possibly TRBD1 (5 bases). Germline V lookup: CDR1 MNHNS, CDR2 SASEGT. V was trimmed by 5 bases and J by 4 bases, leaving 14 bases between them. The CDR3 consists of 14 residues.

The chain employs TRBV7-9 and TRBJ2-1; 7 nucleotides match TRBD2. Germline CDR1 is SEHNR and CDR2 is FQNEAQ (reference sequence). This CDR3 region has 16 residues. The V and J ends lost 2 bases and 3 bases, in that order; junction bases with no gene match: 7. CDR3 sequence: CASSLKSGLRYNEQFF. CDR3 DNA sequence: TGTGCCAGCAGCTTAAAATCGGGACTACGCTACAATGAGCAGTTCTTC.

The chain has TRBV27 and TRBJ2-2; D is uncertain. V dropped 5 bases and J dropped 6 bases, with 7 bases sitting between them. The CDR3 is made up of 12 amino acids. Germline V lookup: CDR1 MNHEY, CDR2 SMNVEV (reference sequence). The chain's CDR3 is CASSLGPGELFF. The CDR3 DNA sequence: TGTGCCAGCAGTCTAGGACCCGGGGAGCTGTTTTTT.

This chain uses TRBV6-1 with TRBJ2-3; D is perhaps TRBD1 (5 bases). The CDR3 covers 12 residues. With 4 bases removed from V and 3 bases from J, the gap between germline ends came to 5 bases. Per germline, CDR1 MNHNS and CDR2 SASEGT. The CDR3 DNA is TGTGCCAGCAGTGCAGGGACAGATACGCAGTATTTT. Encoded protein: CASSAGTDTQYF.

The chain couples TRBV2 to TRBJ2-5, with TRBD2 matching over 15 bases. V was clipped by 5 bases and J by 0 bases; unmatched bases: 7. Germline loops: CDR1 SNHLY, CDR2 FYNNEI. The CDR3 runs 18 residues. The CDR3 loop reads CASSPGLAGGIYQETQYF. In DNA form, the CDR3 reads TGTGCCAGCAGTCCTGGACTAGCGGGAGGGATCTACCAAGAGACCCAGTACTTC.

The chain has TRBV2 and TRBJ1-1; no definite D call. CDR3 length: 12 residues. Germline CDR1 SNHLY, CDR2 FYNNEI. V was trimmed by 3 bases and J by 7 bases, leaving 9 bases between them. CDR3 loop: CASSEGAIEAFF. In DNA form, the CDR3 reads TGTGCCAGCAGTGAGGGCGCCATTGAAGCTTTCTTT.

This sequence joins TRBV7-2 and TRBJ1-3; D uncertain. The CDR3 is 13 residues long. Germline assignment: CDR1 SGHTA and CDR2 FQGNSA. Trimming removed 5 bases at V and 3 bases at J, with 8 bases between. The CDR3 is CASSAGRGNTIYF. The CDR3 region has the DNA TGTGCCAGCAGCGCGGGTCGTGGAAACACCATATATTTT. Using reference TRBV7-2 and TRBJ1-3 for the parts outside the CDR3, the full variable domain is GAGVSQSPSNKVTEKGKDVELRCDPISGHTALYWYRQSLGQGLEFLIYFQGNSAPDKSGLPSDRFSAERTGGSVSTLTIQRTQQEDSAVYLCASSAGRGNTIYFGEGSWLTVV.

The chain is built from TRBV5-1 and TRBJ2-3; D remains ambiguous. Germline V gene sequence: CDR1 SGHRS, CDR2 YFSETQ. V was clipped by 4 bases and J by 2 bases, with 11 bases between them. This CDR3 has 14 amino acids. This CDR3 is CASSPLQNTDTQYF. For the CDR3, the DNA is TGCGCCAGCAGCCCCCTCCAGAACACAGATACGCAGTATTTT.

This chain connects TRBV30 to TRBJ2-3; TRBD2 matches 7 bases. Germline V gene lookup returns CDR1 GTSNPN and CDR2 SVGIG (reference sequence). V lost 4 bases to trimming and J lost 4 bases; unmatched junction nucleotides: 5. This CDR3 spans 13 amino acids. The DNA for the CDR3 is TGTGCCTGGACCCAGCGGGACCCAGATACGCAGTATTTT. Its translation: CAWTQRDPDTQYF.

This chain uses TRBV5-5 with TRBJ1-3; D is perhaps TRBD1 (6 bases). Trimming left V 1 base short and J 0 bases short, with 11 bases between. The CDR3 contains 16 residues. Germline V lookup: CDR1 SGHKS, CDR2 YYEKEE (reference sequence). CDR3: CASSLFPGDSGNTIYF. The CDR3 nucleotides are TGTGCCAGCAGCTTGTTCCCAGGGGACTCTGGAAACACCATATATTTT.

Comment on this clone: One end of the junction is discordant with germline, which a read error may explain. The same CDR3 can be traced to other DNA sequences in this sample. The J gene is TRBJ1-1, the V gene TRBV19; unclear D gene. The germline CDR1 and CDR2 sequences are LNHDA and SQIVND (reference sequence). This CDR3 is 14 amino acids long. The CDR3 DNA is TGTGCCAGCAGTACTCATTTCCGGGAGATAGAAGCTTTCTTT. Protein sequence: CASSTHFREIEAFF.

This chain uses TRBV5-4 with TRBJ2-1; 11 nucleotides match TRBD2. CDR3 length equals 18 residues. Germline V lookup: CDR1 SGHNT, CDR2 YYREEE (reference sequence). Trimming removed 0 bases from V and 5 bases from J; junction bases left unmatched: 10. DNA for the CDR3: TGTGCCAGCAGCTTGGAGAGGGGGGGACTAGCGGCTGACAATGAGCAGTTCTTC. Protein product: CASSLERGGLAADNEQFF.

This chain uses TRBV5-1 with TRBJ1-4; D may be TRBD1 (5 bases). Trimming took 4 bases from V and 7 from J, leaving 14 bases between them. Germline lookup yields CDR1 SGHRS and CDR2 YFSETQ. The CDR3 has 14 residues. This CDR3 reads CASSGGRGGEKLFF. DNA for the CDR3: TGCGCCAGCAGCGGAGGACGCGGGGGTGAAAAACTGTTTTTT.

This chain uses TRBV4-3 with TRBJ2-1; D not resolved. The germline V gene has CDR1 LGHNA and CDR2 YSLEER. Trimming stripped 5 bases from V and 2 bases from J, with 13 bases between. This CDR3 contains 15 residues. DNA of the CDR3: TGCGCCAGCAGCTCCCGAGGTGGGGCCTACAATGAGCAGTTCTTC. Amino acid sequence: CASSSRGGAYNEQFF.

V gene TRBV10-3 combines with J gene TRBJ2-3; TRBD2 might be the D (5 bases). V was cut by 9 bases and J by 4 bases, with 20 bases left in between. CDR3 length: 15 residues. CDR1 is ENHRY and CDR2 is SYGVKD in the germline V gene. CDR3 DNA: TGTGCCATTCTGGGGAGCACGGACGGGGCAGATACGCAGTATTTT. This codes for CAILGSTDGADTQYF.

The CDR3 bases are TGTGCCAGCAGCCAAGTGGCCGGGGTTCGTCATGGCTACACCTTC. It yields the protein CASSQVAGVRHGYTF. The chain joins TRBV14 to TRBJ1-2; D gene unclear. V lost 1 base and J 6 bases, leaving 15 bases between the germline ends. This CDR3 contains 15 residues. CDR1 SGHDN and CDR2 FVKESK come from the germline V gene.

For the CDR3, the DNA is TGTGCCAGCAGTTACTCCGATGAGCAGTTCTTC. It yields the protein CASSYSDEQFF. The rearrangement links TRBV6-6 to TRBJ2-1, with D hard to call. This CDR3 has 11 residues. V lost 0 bases to trimming and J lost 8 bases, with 2 bases between them. Germline lookup yields CDR1 MNHNY and CDR2 SVGAGI (reference sequence).

The genes are TRBV7-9 and TRBJ1-4; 7 nucleotides match TRBD1. Unmatched junction bases numbered 4, after V lost 4 bases and J lost 5 bases. CDR3 size: 14 residues. Germline CDR1 SEHNR, CDR2 FQNEAQ (reference sequence). CDR3 residues: CASSSGTENEKLFF. The CDR3 bases are TGTGCCAGCAGCTCCGGGACAGAGAATGAAAAACTGTTTTTT. Full variable domain (outside the CDR3, taken from reference TRBV7-9 and TRBJ1-4): DTGVSQNPRHKITKRGQNVTFRCDPISEHNRLYWYRQTLGQGPEFLTYFQNEAQLEKSRLLSDRFSAERPKGSFSTLEIQRTEQGDSAMYLCASSSGTENEKLFFGSGTQLSVL.

The chain uses TRBV5-8 and TRBJ1-2; no clear D. V was shortened by 0 bases and J by 0 bases, with 9 bases between the two germline ends. CDR3 length equals 15 residues. Germline CDR1 reads SGHTS; CDR2 reads YDEGEE. This CDR3 reads CASSLVRNTNYGYTF. CDR3 DNA sequence: TGTGCCAGCAGCTTGGTCCGGAATACTAACTATGGCTACACCTTC.

This chain connects TRBV7-6 to TRBJ1-4; 7 nucleotides agree with TRBD1. The V gene's germline CDR1 is SGHVS and CDR2 FNYEAQ. The CDR3 totals 17 residues. V trimming: 2 bases; J trimming: 7 bases; junction bases outside the gene matches: 13. CDR3 DNA sequence: TGTGCCAGCAGCTTACTAGATGCGCGGGACAGTGCTGAAAAACTGTTTTTT. Translating it yields CASSLLDARDSAEKLFF.

This clone was found once. V and J are TRBV4-1 and TRBJ1-1; D is perhaps TRBD1 (6 bases). V lost 1 base to trimming and J lost 7 bases, with 22 bases between them. CDR1 is MGHRA and CDR2 is YSYEKL in the germline V gene. CDR3 length: 17 residues. CDR3 in amino acids: CASSQVFLSTGNLEAFF. CDR3 DNA: TGCGCCAGCAGCCAAGTGTTCCTGTCCACAGGGAATCTTGAAGCTTTCTTT.

The V call is TRBV6-9, the J call TRBJ1-5; D is uncertain. Germline V CDR1 and CDR2: MNHGY, SVAAGI. The CDR3 consists of 13 residues. V was shortened by 5 bases and J by 0 bases, with 5 bases between the two germline ends. In DNA, the CDR3 is TGTGCCAGCAGTGACACTAGCAATCAGCCCCAGCATTTT. As protein: CASSDTSNQPQHF.

The chain combines TRBV27 with TRBJ2-1; D not certain. The germline V gene has CDR1 MNHEY and CDR2 SMNVEV (reference sequence). V lost 2 bases to trimming and J lost 5 bases, with 10 bases between them. CDR3 length: 14 amino acids. The CDR3 reads CASSLEVADNEQFF. The DNA for the CDR3 is TGTGCCAGCAGTTTAGAGGTAGCCGACAATGAGCAGTTCTTC.

In the case of this clone: One end of the junction is discordant with germline, which a read error may explain. The gene calls are TRBV29-1 and TRBJ2-7; TRBD1 might be the D (7 bases). Germline values: CDR1 SQVTM, CDR2 ANQGSEA. CDR3 length: 12 residues. CDR3 bases: TGCAGCGTCGTTGCCAACGCGGGACAGCCCGACTTC. It is translated as CSVVANAGQPDF.